The clone carrying this T cell receptor beta chain was seen once. Antigen unknown. Separation from the roughly 670-subject first cohort characterized the approximately 130-subject validation cohort, to which the donors belonged. The V end lost 5 bases, the J end lost 2 bases, and 16 bases lay between the germline ends. This CDR3 has 15 amino acids. Germline values: CDR1 LGHNA, CDR2 YSLEER. Some clones are missing from TCRdb's copy, which holds only in-frame ones; the method was immunoSEQ multiplex PCR. The sample yields about 98,000 clones, more than 85% seen once. This record comes from a study of cytomegalovirus exposure and HLA in healthy donors. Study-wide background: It was reported in a later analysis that the 120 or so validation repertoires used the same platform as the approximately 670 first-cohort repertoires.

Study-level findings and limits: Most TCR sequences proved rare, with some public TCRs found in many donors. Researchers catalogued about 150 TCR beta chains as cytomegalovirus-associated.

This chain links TRBV4-3 with TRBJ2-7, with unresolved D. Sequencing used PBMCs. The sequence was collected from a man aged 18 to 30 in good health and CMV-seropositive. The CDR3 coding sequence is TGCGCCAGCAGCTCAGAAGCTCGGCAGGCCTACGAGCAGTACTTC. It specifies CASSSEARQAYEQYF.